Sequencing of this T cell receptor (beta chain) was carried out in a study of shared clonotypes between healthy human individuals. Clones were read by immunoSEQ multiplex PCR, and TCRdb kept only the in-frame ones, dropping some. The repertoire includes about half a million clones, roughly 77% of them detected once, and less than 15% sits in the top ten. The source of this sequence is a woman aged 35 to 49 in good health. Some clones in this sample may be carry-over from other donors' samples. The sample taken for sequencing was PBMCs.

The CDR3 is CASSHVLMGGEQYF. CDR3 in DNA: TGTGCCAGCAGCCATGTTCTTATGGGCGGTGAGCAGTACTTC. The V call is TRBV7-9, the J call TRBJ2-7; D call uncertain. The CDR3 contains 14 residues. Between the trimmed V and J ends, which lost 5 bases and 7 bases, there was a span of 18 bases. CDR1 is SEHNR, CDR2 FQNEAQ, per germline (reference sequence).